This is a list of T cell receptor beta chains from one sample in a study of blood T cell repertoires in COVID-19. Assay used: immunoSEQ multiplex PCR; TCRdb lists only in-frame clones, some missing. Here the sample spans roughly 190,000 clones, around 88% being singletons. What was sequenced was peripheral blood. The origin of the receptors is a man aged 50-59 years with active or convalescent COVID-19. The CDR3 runs from the conserved cysteine through the conserved F or W. A D gene is named only where the DNA matches it firmly. Clone size, where shown, is once, few, many, or a class for clones that have expanded.

d_call: TRBD1; j_call: TRBJ1-1; v_call: TRBV6-6; clone_size: .; cdr3_aa: CAIAFNRGGTEAFF; cdr3_nt: TGTGCCATAGCCTTCAACAGGGGGGGGACTGAAGCTTTCTTT
d_call: TRBD1; j_call: TRBJ2-2; v_call: TRBV5-6; clone_size: .; cdr3_aa: CASSDDRARGTGELFF; cdr3_nt: TGTGCCAGCAGCGATGACAGGGCTCGAGGAACCGGGGAGCTGTTTTTT
d_call: .; j_call: TRBJ1-1; v_call: TRBV7-9; clone_size: .; cdr3_aa: CASSLGPTMNTEAFF; cdr3_nt: TGTGCCAGCAGCTTAGGTCCAACAATGAACACTGAAGCTTTCTTT
d_call: .; j_call: TRBJ1-2; v_call: TRBV6-2/TRBV6-3; clone_size: .; cdr3_aa: CASSSRLGGNYGYTF; cdr3_nt: TGTGCCAGCAGCTCCCGATTAGGAGGTAACTATGGCTACACCTTC
d_call: .; j_call: TRBJ2-3; v_call: TRBV3-1/TRBV3-2; clone_size: .; cdr3_aa: CASSQGGEDTQYF; cdr3_nt: TGTGCCAGCAGCCAAGGGGGGGAAGATACGCAGTATTTT
d_call: .; j_call: TRBJ1-3; v_call: TRBV9; clone_size: .; cdr3_aa: CASSPRGNTIYF; cdr3_nt: TGTGCCAGCAGCCCACGGGGAAACACCATATATTTT
d_call: TRBD1; j_call: TRBJ1-3; v_call: TRBV5-1; clone_size: .; cdr3_aa: CASSLAYEGASSGNTIYF; cdr3_nt: TGCGCCAGCAGCTTGGCCTACGAGGGGGCGAGCTCTGGAAACACCATATATTTT
d_call: .; j_call: TRBJ2-3; v_call: TRBV28; clone_size: .; cdr3_aa: CASKGPGITDTQYF; cdr3_nt: TGTGCCAGCAAGGGTCCGGGGATCACAGATACGCAGTATTTT
d_call: .; j_call: TRBJ2-7; v_call: TRBV15; clone_size: few; cdr3_aa: CATSRDIAGYEQYF; cdr3_nt: TGTGCCACCAGCAGAGATATTGCGGGCTACGAGCAGTACTTC
d_call: .; j_call: TRBJ1-1; v_call: TRBV7-2; clone_size: .; cdr3_aa: CASSLTGNTEAFF; cdr3_nt: TGTGCCAGCAGCTTAACGGGGAACACTGAAGCTTTCTTT
d_call: TRBD1; j_call: TRBJ1-2; v_call: TRBV6-6; clone_size: once; cdr3_aa: CASSPPTGGFYGYTF; cdr3_nt: TGTGCCAGCAGTCCCCCGACAGGGGGCTTCTATGGCTACACCTTC
d_call: TRBD1; j_call: TRBJ1-1; v_call: TRBV5-6; clone_size: .; cdr3_aa: CASSLGQGYNTEAFF; cdr3_nt: TGTGCCAGCAGCTTGGGACAGGGCTACAACACTGAAGCTTTCTTT
d_call: .; j_call: TRBJ2-3; v_call: TRBV30; clone_size: .; cdr3_aa: CAWGRGDTQYF; cdr3_nt: TGTGCCTGGGGAAGGGGAGATACGCAGTATTTT
d_call: TRBD1; j_call: TRBJ2-7; v_call: TRBV6-6; clone_size: .; cdr3_aa: CASRAGQAGYEQYF; cdr3_nt: TGTGCCAGCAGGGCAGGACAGGCTGGCTACGAGCAGTACTTC
d_call: TRBD1; j_call: TRBJ2-5; v_call: TRBV30; clone_size: .; cdr3_aa: CAWDRGQETQYF; cdr3_nt: TGTGCCTGGGACAGGGGACAAGAGACCCAGTACTTC
d_call: TRBD2; j_call: TRBJ2-1; v_call: TRBV5-1; clone_size: .; cdr3_aa: CASSFGTSGGPARNEQFF; cdr3_nt: TGCGCCAGCAGCTTTGGGACTAGCGGGGGGCCCGCGAGGAATGAGCAGTTCTTC
d_call: .; j_call: TRBJ2-7; v_call: TRBV4-1; clone_size: .; cdr3_aa: CASSQASSYEQYF; cdr3_nt: TGCGCCAGCAGCCAAGCGAGCTCCTACGAGCAGTACTTC
d_call: TRBD1; j_call: TRBJ1-1; v_call: TRBV18; clone_size: .; cdr3_aa: CASSPGQPNTEAFF; cdr3_nt: TGTGCCAGCTCGCCGGGACAGCCGAACACTGAAGCTTTCTTT